This T cell receptor (beta chain) was recorded in a study of T cell clonality in common variable immunodeficiency. Germline V CDR1 and CDR2: MNHEY, SVGEGT. This CDR3 has 13 residues. V dropped 7 bases and J dropped 4 bases, with 11 bases sitting between them. Donors gave roughly 5 to 8.5 ml heparinized peripheral whole blood. In this sample, this clone turned up many times. Its antigen is not known. The observed sequence ends 3 residues before the CDR3 terminus, with the missing tail filled in from the germline J gene. Overall study results and limits: Fewer deletions and N-nucleotide insertions were reportedly seen in common variable immunodeficiency TCR beta sequences. Compared with healthy controls, CVID subjects showed increased TCRbeta clonality, mostly in about a third. Fewer TCRbeta clones were shared among CVID subjects than controls.

This table comes from immunoSEQ multiplex PCR, and its TCRdb copy is limited to in-frame clones, with some not included. The sample holds about 43,000 clones, and no clone turns up only once. The sequenced sample was peripheral blood mononuclear cells. V usage is TRBV6-2 or TRBV6-3 and J usage is TRBJ2-1, with no clear D. The sequence was obtained from a person between 18 and 75 years old in good health. Partial CDR3 DNA: TGTGCCAGCAACGGTGTACTATACAATGAG. Translating it yields CASNGVLYNE. The full CDR3 reads CASNGVLYNEQFF.